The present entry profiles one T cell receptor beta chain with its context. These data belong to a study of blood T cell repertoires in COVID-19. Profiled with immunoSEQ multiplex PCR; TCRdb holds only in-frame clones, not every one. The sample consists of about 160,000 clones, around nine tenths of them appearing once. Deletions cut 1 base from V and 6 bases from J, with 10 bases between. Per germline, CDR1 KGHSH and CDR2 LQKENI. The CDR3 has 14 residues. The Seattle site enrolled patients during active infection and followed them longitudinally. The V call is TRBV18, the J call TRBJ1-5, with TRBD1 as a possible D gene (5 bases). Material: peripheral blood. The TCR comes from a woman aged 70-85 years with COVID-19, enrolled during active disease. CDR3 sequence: CASSPLQGGQPQHF. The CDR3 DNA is TGTGCCAGCTCACCACTCCAGGGAGGTCAGCCCCAGCATTTT.